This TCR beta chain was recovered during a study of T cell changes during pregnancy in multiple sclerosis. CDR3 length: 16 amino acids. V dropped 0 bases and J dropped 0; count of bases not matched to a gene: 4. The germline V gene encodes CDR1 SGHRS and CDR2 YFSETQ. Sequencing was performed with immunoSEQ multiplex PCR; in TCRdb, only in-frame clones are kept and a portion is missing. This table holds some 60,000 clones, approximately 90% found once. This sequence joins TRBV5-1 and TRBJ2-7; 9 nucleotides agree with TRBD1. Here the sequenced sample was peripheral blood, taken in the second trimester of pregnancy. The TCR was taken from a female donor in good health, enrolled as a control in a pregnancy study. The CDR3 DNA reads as TGCGCCAGCAGCTTGGAGGGACAGGGCGTCTCCTACGAGCAGTACTTC. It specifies CASSLEGQGVSYEQYF.